These 23 T cell receptor beta chains were all obtained from the same sample, sequenced in a study of blood T cell repertoires in COVID-19. The data were produced by immunoSEQ multiplex PCR, yet TCRdb's version contains in-frame clones alone and is incomplete. The sample contains about 240,000 clones, 70% to 90% of which appear only once. Sequencing was done on a sample of peripheral blood. All receptors come from a man aged 55-75 years with acute or convalescent COVID-19.

The V gene is TRBV19, the J gene TRBJ2-2; a possible D gene is TRBD2 (6 bases). The length of the CDR3 is 14 residues. Per germline, CDR1 LNHDA and CDR2 SQIVND (reference sequence). V lost 4 bases, J lost 6 bases, and 12 bases lay in between. The CDR3 region has the DNA TGTGCCAGTAGTACGGCGGAGGGGCCCGGGGAGCTGTTTTTT. It codes for CASSTAEGPGELFF.

This clone is judged medium-sized. This sequence joins TRBV14 and TRBJ2-3; 7 bases align to TRBD2. The V gene end was trimmed by 1 base and the J gene end by 3 bases; junction bases not matched to a gene: 4. The CDR3 consists of 15 residues. CDR1 and CDR2 from the germline V gene are SGHDN and FVKESK. The CDR3 sequence: CASSQVAGTTDTQYF. The CDR3 DNA sequence: TGTGCCAGCAGCCAAGTAGCGGGTACGACAGATACGCAGTATTTT.

The CDR3 coding sequence is TGTGCCAGCAGTGATCCAGGGGAGATCAATCAGCCCCAGCATTTT. This translates into CASSDPGEINQPQHF. V and J are TRBV6-1 and TRBJ1-5, with D maybe TRBD1 (6 bases). This CDR3 comprises 15 residues. The germline V gene has CDR1 MNHNS and CDR2 SASEGT. Trimming removed 3 bases from V and 3 bases from J, with 12 bases in between.

This chain links TRBV6-5 with TRBJ1-1, with 9 bases lining up with TRBD1. This CDR3 has 15 amino acids. Germline assignment: CDR1 MNHEY and CDR2 SVGAGI. V lost 6 bases and J lost 0; bases outside the gene matches: 5. CDR3 region: CASRLDRGMNTEAFF. CDR3 nucleotides: TGTGCCAGCAGACTTGACAGGGGGATGAACACTGAAGCTTTCTTT.

The rearrangement uses TRBV5-1 and TRBJ2-1; D gene ambiguous. V was trimmed by 0 bases and J by 2 bases, leaving 12 bases between them. Germline V CDR1 and CDR2: SGHRS, YFSETQ. CDR3 length: 16 amino acids. This CDR3 is CASSLDGGDAYNEQFF. CDR3 nucleotide sequence: TGCGCCAGCAGCTTGGATGGCGGAGATGCCTACAATGAGCAGTTCTTC.

The genes are TRBV11-3 and TRBJ1-6; 11 bases align to TRBD1. J was trimmed by 10 bases and V by 7 bases; bases with no gene match: 3. The CDR3 is 13 amino acids. Germline lookup yields CDR1 SGHNT and CDR2 YENEEA. The CDR3 DNA follows: TGTGCCAGCAAGGACAGGGGGCAATCACCCCTCCACTTT. As protein: CASKDRGQSPLHF.

The chain links TRBV30 to TRBJ1-5; maybe TRBD1 (5 bases). The CDR3 sequence is 13 residues long. Germline lookup yields CDR1 GTSNPN and CDR2 SVGIG (reference sequence). Trimming left V 4 bases short and J 5 bases short, with 12 bases between. The CDR3 sequence is CAWTRGFDQPQHF. In DNA, the CDR3 is TGTGCCTGGACCCGGGGGTTCGATCAGCCCCAGCATTTT.

This clone showed up just a few times. V usage is TRBV7-2 and J usage is TRBJ2-7; D ambiguous. V shed 3 bases and J shed 5 bases, with 17 bases lying between them. Germline CDR1 reads SGHTA; CDR2 reads FQGNSA. The CDR3 has 15 amino acids. The CDR3 sequence is CASSLRNVEWDEQYF. The CDR3, as DNA: TGTGCCAGCAGCTTGAGGAATGTTGAATGGGACGAGCAGTACTTC.

The chain carries TRBV7-2 and TRBJ2-7; D unclear. Trimming cost V 4 bases and J 0 bases, with 4 bases left between them. CDR1 and CDR2 from the germline V gene are SGHTA and FQGNSA. The CDR3 is 12 amino acids. CDR3 nucleotides: TGTGCCAGCAGCTACACCTCCTACGAGCAGTACTTC. Protein sequence: CASSYTSYEQYF.

The V call is TRBV5-1, the J call TRBJ2-7; tentatively, D is TRBD2 (6 bases). The CDR3 runs to 14 residues. Trimming pared 0 bases from V and 6 bases from J, leaving 13 bases between. CDR1 and CDR2 from the germline V gene are SGHRS and YFSETQ. The CDR3 loop reads CASSLGVRGGEQYF. CDR3 DNA: TGCGCCAGCAGCTTGGGGGTCCGGGGAGGCGAGCAGTACTTC.

In regard to this clone: Its ends do not fully match the called genes, so a read error is possible. The chain joins TRBV2 to TRBJ2-7, with 8 bases that match TRBD1. Germline V gives CDR1 SNHLY, CDR2 FYNNEI. This CDR3 comprises 14 residues. CDR3 nucleotides: TGTGCCAGCAGGGAAGACAGGGGATGGAACGAGCAGTACTTC. Amino acid sequence: CASREDRGWNEQYF. Drawing the rest from reference TRBV2 and TRBJ2-7, the complete variable domain is EPEVTQTPSHQVTQMGQEVILRCVPISNHLYFYWYRQILGQKVEFLVSFYNNEISEKSEIFDDQFSVERPDGSNFTLKIRSTKLEDSAMYFCASREDRGWNEQYFGPGTRLTVT.

V is TRBV9 and J is TRBJ2-7, with 10 bases lining up with TRBD2. With V trimmed by 0 bases and J by 2 bases, 2 bases remained unmatched. The CDR3 is made up of 15 amino acids. Germline V gene lookup returns CDR1 SGDLS and CDR2 YYNGEE. This CDR3 reads CASSVGAGGPYEQYF. The CDR3 coding sequence is TGTGCCAGCAGCGTAGGAGCGGGAGGGCCCTACGAGCAGTACTTC.

V is TRBV19 and J is TRBJ1-5; tentative D call: TRBD1 (6 bases). The CDR3 runs to 14 residues. V lost 10 bases, J lost 0 bases, and 13 bases lay in between. Germline V lookup: CDR1 LNHDA, CDR2 SQIVND (reference sequence). The CDR3 DNA reads TGTGCCACATCTAAGACAGGTAGCAATCAGCCCCAGCATTTT. Residues: CATSKTGSNQPQHF. Complete variable domain (other parts from reference TRBV19 and TRBJ1-5): DGGITQSPKYLFRKEGQNVTLSCEQNLNHDAMYWYRQDPGQGLRLIYYSQIVNDFQKGDIAEGYSVSREKKESFPLTVTSAQKNPTAFYLCATSKTGSNQPQHFGDGTRLSIL.

CDR3 residues: CATSGAGARETQYF. DNA for the CDR3: TGTGCCACCAGTGGGGCGGGAGCTCGCGAGACCCAGTACTTC. The chain combines TRBV24-1 with TRBJ2-5; 7 nucleotides align to TRBD2. There are 14 residues in the CDR3. J was trimmed by 5 bases and V by 5 bases; bases with no gene match: 7. Germline CDR1 is KGHDR and CDR2 is SFDVKD.

V and J are TRBV11-2 and TRBJ2-3; 7 bases are a match to TRBD1. The CDR3 length is 17 residues. V was pared by 4 bases and J by 5 bases, with 15 bases of the junction left unmatched. The V gene's germline CDR1 is SGHAT and CDR2 FQNNGV. CDR3 bases: TGTGCCAGCAGCTCCCTCCAACAGGGGATTTTAAGAGATACGCAGTATTTT. It translates to CASSSLQQGILRDTQYF.

The chain employs TRBV5-4 and TRBJ2-2, with D perhaps TRBD1 (6 bases). The CDR3 totals 18 residues. Trimming left V 6 bases short and J 0 bases short, with 21 bases between. CDR1 and CDR2 from the germline V gene are SGHNT and YYREEE (reference sequence). The CDR3 sequence: CASTFITGGLTNTGELFF. The CDR3 DNA sequence: TGTGCCAGCACCTTCATCACTGGGGGCCTCACGAACACCGGGGAGCTGTTTTTT.

The chain couples TRBV29-1 to TRBJ1-2; 8 bases agree with TRBD1. The CDR3 has 12 amino acids. Per germline, CDR1 SQVTM and CDR2 ANQGSEA. V lost 6 bases to trimming and J lost 8 bases; unmatched junction nucleotides: 8. The DNA of the CDR3 is TGCAGCGTACGGACAGGGAGGAGAGGCTACACCTTC. Protein: CSVRTGRRGYTF.

V is TRBV6-6 and J is TRBJ1-5, with D hard to call. V shed 4 bases and J shed 6 bases, with 13 bases lying between them. The CDR3 loop spans 14 amino acids. Germline CDR1 and CDR2: MNHNY and SVGAGI (reference sequence). In nucleotides, the CDR3 is TGTGCCAGCAGTTTAGGAGGGAGGAGTCAGCCCCAGCATTTT. Amino acids: CASSLGGRSQPQHF.

The rearrangement uses TRBV13 and TRBJ2-6; 7 bases line up with TRBD1. V gave up 4 bases and J gave up 0 bases; unmatched junction bases: 6. The CDR3 spans 17 residues. Germline V gene lookup returns CDR1 PRHDT and CDR2 FYEKMQ (reference sequence). As DNA, the CDR3 is TGTGCCAGCAGCTCCGGACAGGACCCCTCTGGGGCCAACGTCCTGACTTTC. Amino acids: CASSSGQDPSGANVLTF.

The chain links TRBV18 to TRBJ1-2, with D possibly being TRBD1 (6 bases). Trimming removed 3 bases at V and 2 bases at J, with 16 bases between. The CDR3 loop spans 16 amino acids. Germline-derived CDR1 and CDR2 are KGHSH and LQKENI. The DNA for the CDR3 is TGTGCCAGCTCACCCCTCGAGGACAGAGAAAACTATGGCTACACCTTC. Residues: CASSPLEDRENYGYTF.

The chain uses TRBV4-3 and TRBJ2-7, with a possible D match to TRBD2 (6 bases). Per germline, CDR1 LGHNA and CDR2 YSLEER. The length of the CDR3 is 13 residues. With 3 bases removed from V and 1 base from J, the gap between germline ends came to 7 bases. The CDR3 loop is CASSHGGSYEQYF. The CDR3 nucleotides are TGCGCCAGCAGCCATGGAGGGTCCTACGAGCAGTACTTC.

The gene calls are TRBV7-2 and TRBJ2-7; 8 nucleotides match TRBD2. V gave up 6 bases and J gave up 3 bases; unmatched junction bases: 10. CDR1 is SGHTA, CDR2 FQGNSA, per germline. The CDR3 covers 15 residues. The CDR3, as DNA: TGTGCCAGCAGGGGCACTAGCGGCAGGGACTACGAGCAGTACTTC. It translates to CASRGTSGRDYEQYF. The whole variable domain, remainder taken from reference TRBV7-2 and TRBJ2-7, is GAGVSQSPSNKVTEKGKDVELRCDPISGHTALYWYRQSLGQGLEFLIYFQGNSAPDKSGLPSDRFSAERTGGSVSTLTIQRTQQEDSAVYLCASRGTSGRDYEQYFGPGTRLTVT.

This chain uses TRBV27 with TRBJ1-6, with 8 bases fitting TRBD1. The germline V gene encodes CDR1 MNHEY and CDR2 SMNVEV (reference sequence). This CDR3 spans 17 amino acids. Trimming cost V 6 bases and J 9 bases; bases outside gene matches: 16. CDR3 residues: CASSPPGRRGRISPLHF. DNA of the CDR3: TGTGCCAGCAGCCCCCCGGGGCGCAGGGGGCGCATTTCACCCCTCCACTTT.